Sequencing of this T cell receptor beta chain was carried out in a study of blood T cell repertoires in COVID-19 (dated by TCRdb to about 2020). Regarding the research as a whole: Samples covering the acute and convalescent phases of COVID-19 were provided by collaborators in the United States, Italy and Spain. The repertoires were made available in a free public database intended to serve as a resource for research on the immune response to SARS-CoV-2. Where available, HLA class I and class II types were taken from metadata supplied by the sample provider and were not determined by assay-based typing. Sample metadata almost always included a de-identified subject ID, COVID-19 status, age in years and sex. The material from the prospective study consisted of cDNA or gDNA derived from T cells, B-cell-depleted T cells, or PBMCs. Samples came from the ongoing ImmuneRACE study (first 160 participants) plus 1,254 subjects from 6 global collaborators. Deeply sampled blood TCRbeta repertoires from subjects exposed to, actively infected with, or recovered from COVID-19 were included in the dataset. Results the study describes overall, beyond this receptor: The quantity of clinical and demographic metadata differed by source and by participant and was supplied without curation.

Concerning this clone: No antigen is known for it. No base quality information exists; no much larger clone differs at one position.

CDR1 MNHEY and CDR2 SVGEGT were looked up in the germline V gene. The cysteine opens and the phenylalanine closes a CDR3 of 15 amino acids. The CDR3 DNA has 45 bases and is translated from base 1. The V end loses 5 bases and the J end loses 5 bases, and a stretch of 18 bases separates them. The collaborating institutions used their own protocols to collect whole blood in K2EDTA tubes. For TCRbeta analysis, collaborators shipped samples in one of three forms: frozen whole blood, isolated PBMCs, or DNA extracted from either of those sample types. TCRbeta CDR3 regions were amplified from genomic DNA using the immunoSEQ Assay, a bias-controlled multiplex PCR. As for the authors' bioinformatics: Within the assay, amplification of reference gene primers was used to estimate how many nucleated cells each sample contained. To quantify the absolute abundance of each unique TCRbeta CDR3 rearrangement, sequence reads were collapsed and filtered. Productive Simpson clonality was computed per sample as the square root of Simpson's diversity index over productive rearrangements. The table was pulled from immuneACCESS by TCRdb, which kept in-frame rearrangements only. Such tables lose some clones; where checked, under half of the loss comes from unresolved V genes, and the rest has no known cause. V, J and clone size are those of that table, while D and trimming were read from the DNA. The sample data list more than 110,000 clones, and 87% of these were observed just once. The top ten clonotypes cover approximately 4.2% of the sample.

The specimen sequenced was peripheral blood. The V gene is TRBV6-2 or TRBV6-3 and the J gene is TRBJ1-1, and TRBD1 may be the D gene, going by 6 matching bases. This receptor was obtained from a woman aged 40-49 years with acute or convalescent COVID-19. The nucleotide sequence reads as follows: TGTGCCAGCAGTCTCCCCCGCGGGGGGCTAACTGAAGCTTTCTTT. The encoded protein is CASSLPRGGLTEAFF.